This T cell receptor (beta chain) was observed in a study of shared clonotypes between healthy human individuals. Findings and caveats of the study: Clonotype sharing among donors was thought likely to change with sequencing depth. When compared with the clonotypes that were shared by all four sorted-subset donors, the non-shared clonotypes turned out to have lower generation probabilities.

The donor cohort consisted entirely of Caucasian adults residing in Nashville, Tennessee. Both subsets, CD45RA+ naive and CD45RA-negative memory, were split from the CD4+ cells. This CDR3 spans 12 amino acids. Germline V CDR1 and CDR2: SGHNT, YYREEE (reference sequence). V gave up 5 bases and J gave up 3 bases, with 9 bases separating them. The repertoire was sequenced with immunoSEQ multiplex PCR; TCRdb's copy has only in-frame clones and lacks some. This table has about 2.3 million clones, 85% to 95% appearing once. Note on this clone: What it recognizes is unknown.

Sequences were obtained from naive CD4+ T cells from PBMCs. Subset: CD45RA+ positively selected. The chain links TRBV5-4 to TRBJ2-7; D perhaps matches TRBD2 (6 bases). The source of this sequence is a man in his late teens or twenties in good health. Some clones in this sample may be carry-over from other donors' samples. The DNA of the CDR3 is TGTGCCAGCAGTTGGGGGGTCTACGAGCAGTACTTC. This codes for CASSWGVYEQYF.